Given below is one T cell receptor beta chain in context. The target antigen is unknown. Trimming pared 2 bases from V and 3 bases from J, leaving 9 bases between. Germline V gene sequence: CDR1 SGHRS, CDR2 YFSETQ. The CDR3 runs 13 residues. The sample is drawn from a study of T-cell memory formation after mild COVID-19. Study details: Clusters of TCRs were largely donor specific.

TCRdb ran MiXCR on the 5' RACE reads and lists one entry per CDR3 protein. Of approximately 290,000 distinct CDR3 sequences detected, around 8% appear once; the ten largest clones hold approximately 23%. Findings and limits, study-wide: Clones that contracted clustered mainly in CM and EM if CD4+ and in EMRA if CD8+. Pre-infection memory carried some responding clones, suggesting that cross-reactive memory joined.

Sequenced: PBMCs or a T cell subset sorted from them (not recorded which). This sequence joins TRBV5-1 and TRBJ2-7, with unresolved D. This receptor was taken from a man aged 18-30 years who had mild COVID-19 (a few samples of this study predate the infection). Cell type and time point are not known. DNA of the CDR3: TGCGCCAGCAGCTTCGATGCCGACTACGAGCAGTACTTC. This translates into CASSFDADYEQYF.